These 14 T cell receptor beta chains were all obtained from the same sample, sequenced in a study of T cells in localized non-small cell lung cancer. The data were produced by immunoSEQ multiplex PCR, yet TCRdb's version contains in-frame clones alone and is incomplete. This sample has 65,000 to 90,000 clones, with 80% found just once. The input for sequencing was PBMCs, taken before any cancer treatment. The origin of the receptors is a man between 40 and 69 years old with stage II squamous cell lung carcinoma.

J is TRBJ2-5 and V is TRBV18; 8 bases match TRBD2. Germline lookup yields CDR1 KGHSH and CDR2 LQKENI. The length of the CDR3 is 15 residues. V was clipped by 4 bases and J by 2 bases; unmatched bases: 6. CDR3 DNA sequence: TGTGCCAGCTCACGGTTGCGGGGGGAACAAGAGACCCAGTACTTC. Encoded protein: CASSRLRGEQETQYF. Full variable domain (outside the CDR3, taken from reference TRBV18 and TRBJ2-5): NAGVMQNPRHLVRRRGQEARLRCSPMKGHSHVYWYRQLPEEGLKFMVYLQKENIIDESGMPKERFSAEFPKEGPSILRIQQVVRGDSAAYFCASSRLRGEQETQYFGPGTRLLVL.

The chain carries TRBV18 and TRBJ2-4; unclear D gene. CDR1 is KGHSH and CDR2 is LQKENI in the germline V gene. Trimming cost V 3 bases and J 2 bases, with 11 bases left between them. The CDR3 length is 15 residues. CDR3 sequence: CASSPDGSTKNIQYF. The CDR3 coding sequence is TGTGCCAGCTCACCCGACGGGTCAACCAAAAACATTCAGTACTTC.

The chain couples TRBV19 to TRBJ2-1; TRBD2 matches 7 bases. V shed 4 bases and J 2 bases; nucleotides not matched to a gene: 8. The CDR3 contains 16 residues. The germline CDR1 and CDR2 sequences are LNHDA and SQIVND (reference sequence). The CDR3 sequence: CASSTGAGRTYNEQFF. For the CDR3, the DNA is TGTGCCAGTAGTACAGGAGCGGGGCGTACCTACAATGAGCAGTTCTTC.

The gene calls are TRBV6-6 and TRBJ2-6; D not certain. The V gene lost 6 bases and the J gene lost 0 bases, with 0 bases spanning the gap. Germline V gene lookup returns CDR1 MNHNY and CDR2 SVGAGI (reference sequence). The CDR3 covers 12 residues. The CDR3 nucleotides are TGTGCCAGCAGCTCTGGGGCCAACGTCCTGACTTTC. Protein: CASSSGANVLTF.

The chain carries TRBV9 and TRBJ1-4; D is possibly TRBD1 (5 bases). CDR3 length: 15 residues. The germline V gene has CDR1 SGDLS and CDR2 YYNGEE. Trimming took 0 bases from V and 10 from J, leaving 16 bases between them. This CDR3 reads CASSVESGGGRKLFF. CDR3 nucleotides: TGTGCCAGCAGCGTAGAGTCCGGGGGAGGAAGAAAACTGTTTTTT.

With regard to this clone: The sample contains more than one DNA sequence encoding this CDR3. The CDR3 region is CASRRLAGGLGEQYF. CDR3 nucleotide sequence: TGTGCCAGCAGACGACTAGCGGGAGGTCTGGGCGAGCAGTACTTC. The rearrangement links TRBV13 to TRBJ2-7; 13 bases are a match to TRBD2. The J segment lost 6 bases and the V segment lost 6 bases, leaving 8 bases of the junction unmatched. The CDR3 runs to 15 residues. Germline-derived CDR1 and CDR2 are PRHDT and FYEKMQ (reference sequence). Filled out from reference TRBV13 and TRBJ2-7, the complete variable domain reads AAGVIQSPRHLIKEKRETATLKCYPIPRHDTVYWYQQGPGQDPQFLISFYEKMQSDKGSIPDRFSAQQFSDYHSELNMSSLELGDSALYFCASRRLAGGLGEQYFGPGTRLTVT.

The chain carries TRBV27 and TRBJ2-7; D is undetermined. Between the trimmed V and J ends, which lost 3 bases and 6 bases, there was a span of 15 bases. Germline CDR1 MNHEY, CDR2 SMNVEV (reference sequence). The CDR3 has 14 residues. The chain's CDR3 is CASSFNSVFSEQYF. The DNA of the CDR3 is TGTGCCAGCAGTTTCAACTCGGTCTTCTCCGAGCAGTACTTC.

The J gene is TRBJ2-4, the V gene TRBV5-5; D may correspond to TRBD1 or TRBD2 (5 bases each). CDR1 and CDR2 from the germline V gene are SGHKS and YYEKEE (reference sequence). Trimming pared 0 bases from V and 2 bases from J, leaving 9 bases between. This CDR3 is 15 amino acids long. In DNA form, the CDR3 reads TGTGCCAGCAGCTTGGCTCGGGGCTCCAAAAACATTCAGTACTTC. As protein: CASSLARGSKNIQYF.

The chain couples TRBV5-4 to TRBJ2-2; TRBD1 might be the D (6 bases). From germline, CDR1 is SGHNT and CDR2 YYREEE (reference sequence). The CDR3 runs to 15 residues. V gave up 3 bases and J gave up 5 bases, with 14 bases separating them. The CDR3 sequence: CASSSQGIKTGELFF. DNA for the CDR3: TGTGCCAGCAGCTCACAGGGAATAAAGACCGGGGAGCTGTTTTTT.

The chain combines TRBV19 with TRBJ1-5; D is undetermined. Looked up from germline, CDR1 is LNHDA and CDR2 is SQIVND (reference sequence). The germline V and J ends were trimmed by 5 bases and 0 bases, with 26 bases remaining between them. The CDR3 runs to 20 residues. The CDR3 DNA sequence: TGTGCCAGTAGTGGACGTGTTATGGACGGAGCCGTATATAGCAATCAGCCCCAGCATTTT. Amino acids: CASSGRVMDGAVYSNQPQHF.

The V gene is TRBV6-1, the J gene TRBJ2-7; D not certain. The length of the CDR3 is 13 residues. Germline assignment: CDR1 MNHNS and CDR2 SASEGT. Trimming removed 1 base at V and 3 bases at J, with 7 bases between. In DNA, the CDR3 is TGTGCCAGCAGTGAAGGACCCTTCTACGAGCAGTACTTC. Translation gives CASSEGPFYEQYF.

The V call is TRBV7-8, the J call TRBJ1-4, with D possibly being TRBD1 (6 bases). In germline, CDR1 is SGHVS, CDR2 FQNEAQ. There are 15 residues in the CDR3. The V gene lost 7 bases and the J gene lost 3 bases, with 15 bases spanning the gap. Here the CDR3 reads CASTPLDSPNEKLFF. CDR3 coding DNA: TGTGCCAGCACCCCCCTGGACAGCCCTAATGAAAAACTGTTTTTT. The whole variable domain, remainder taken from reference TRBV7-8 and TRBJ1-4, is GAGVSQSPRYKVAKRGQDVALRCDPISGHVSLFWYQQALGQGPEFLTYFQNEAQLDKSGLPSDRFFAERPEGSVSTLKIQRTQQEDSAVYLCASTPLDSPNEKLFFGSGTQLSVL.

This clone was observed a handful of times. The gene calls are TRBV15 and TRBJ1-2, with D perhaps TRBD1 (5 bases). Trimming shortened V by 3 bases and J by 2 bases, and 13 bases separated the two germline ends. Germline CDR1 LNHNV, CDR2 YYDKDF (reference sequence). This CDR3 comprises 15 residues. This CDR3 is CATSSKDSRNYGYTF. CDR3 DNA sequence: TGTGCCACCAGCAGCAAAGACAGCAGAAACTATGGCTACACCTTC. The entire variable domain, with the rest obtained from reference TRBV15 and TRBJ1-2, is as follows: DAMVIQNPRYQVTQFGKPVTLSCSQTLNHNVMYWYQQKSSQAPKLLFHYYDKDFNNEADTPDNFQSRRPNTSFCFLDIRSPGLGDTAMYLCATSSKDSRNYGYTFGSGTRLTVV.

The chain employs TRBV4-2 and TRBJ2-7; 7 positions agree with TRBD1. Germline-derived CDR1 and CDR2 are LGHNA and YNFKEQ. Trimming removed 4 bases from V and 0 bases from J; junction bases left unmatched: 3. CDR3 size: 14 residues. CDR3 protein: CASSPDRSSYEQYF. In DNA, the CDR3 is TGTGCCAGCAGCCCGGACAGGAGCTCCTACGAGCAGTACTTC.